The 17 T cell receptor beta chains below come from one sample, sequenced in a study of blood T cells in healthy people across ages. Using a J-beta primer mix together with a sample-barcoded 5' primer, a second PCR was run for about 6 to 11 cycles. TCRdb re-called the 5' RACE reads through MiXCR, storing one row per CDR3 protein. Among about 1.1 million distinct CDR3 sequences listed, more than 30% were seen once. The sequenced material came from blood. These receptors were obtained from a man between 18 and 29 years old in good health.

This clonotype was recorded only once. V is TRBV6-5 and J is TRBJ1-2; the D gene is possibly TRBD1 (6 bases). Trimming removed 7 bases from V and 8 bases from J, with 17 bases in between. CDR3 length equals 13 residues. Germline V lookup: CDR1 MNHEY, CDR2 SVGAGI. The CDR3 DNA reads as TGTGCCAGCAAGACGGGGGGGGCTCAGGGCTACACCTTC. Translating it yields CASKTGGAQGYTF.

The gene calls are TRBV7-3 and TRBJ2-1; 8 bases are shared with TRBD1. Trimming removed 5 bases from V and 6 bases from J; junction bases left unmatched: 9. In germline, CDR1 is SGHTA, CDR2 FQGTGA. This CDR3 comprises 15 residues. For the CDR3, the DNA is TGTGCCAGCAGCCCATGGACAGGGACTTCCAATGAGCAGTTCTTC. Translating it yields CASSPWTGTSNEQFF.

The CDR3 reads CASSFTGGGGNQPQHF. The CDR3 DNA follows: TGTGCCAGCAGTTTTACAGGTGGAGGGGGCAATCAGCCCCAGCATTTT. V is TRBV2 and J is TRBJ1-5; D may be TRBD1 (5 bases). Trimming shortened V by 5 bases and J by 2 bases, and 16 bases separated the two germline ends. This CDR3 region has 16 residues. Germline CDR1 SNHLY, CDR2 FYNNEI.

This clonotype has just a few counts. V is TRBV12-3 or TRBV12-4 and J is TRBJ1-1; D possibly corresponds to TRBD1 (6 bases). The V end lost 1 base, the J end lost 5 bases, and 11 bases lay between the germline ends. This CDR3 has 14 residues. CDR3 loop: CASSLGAGATEAFF. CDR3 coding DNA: TGTGCCAGCAGTTTAGGGGCAGGGGCGACTGAAGCTTTCTTT.

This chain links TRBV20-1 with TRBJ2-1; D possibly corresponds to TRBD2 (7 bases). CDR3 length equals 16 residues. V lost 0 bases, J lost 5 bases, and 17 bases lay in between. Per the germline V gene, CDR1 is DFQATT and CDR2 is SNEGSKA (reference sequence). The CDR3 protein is CSARDPRGGVNNEQFF. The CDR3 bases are TGCAGTGCTAGAGATCCAAGGGGGGGGGTTAACAATGAGCAGTTCTTC.

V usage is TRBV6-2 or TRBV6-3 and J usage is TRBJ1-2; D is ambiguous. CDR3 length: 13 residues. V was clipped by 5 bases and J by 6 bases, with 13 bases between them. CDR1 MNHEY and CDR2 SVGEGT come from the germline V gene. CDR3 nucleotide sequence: TGTGCCAGCAGTGACCAGGCCAACCATGGCTACACCTTC. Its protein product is CASSDQANHGYTF.

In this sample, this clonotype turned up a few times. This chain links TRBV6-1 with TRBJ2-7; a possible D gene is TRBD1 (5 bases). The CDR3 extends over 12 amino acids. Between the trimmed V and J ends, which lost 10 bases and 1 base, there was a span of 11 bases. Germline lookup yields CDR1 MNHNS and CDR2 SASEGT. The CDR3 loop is CATARDSYEQYF. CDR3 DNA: TGTGCCACCGCCAGGGATTCCTACGAGCAGTACTTC.

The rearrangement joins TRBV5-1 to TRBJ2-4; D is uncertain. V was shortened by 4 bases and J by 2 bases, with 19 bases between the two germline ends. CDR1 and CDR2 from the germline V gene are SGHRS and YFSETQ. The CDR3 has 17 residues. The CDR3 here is CASSRNAGHRTKNIQYF. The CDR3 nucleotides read TGCGCCAGCAGCCGAAACGCCGGGCATAGAACCAAAAACATTCAGTACTTC.

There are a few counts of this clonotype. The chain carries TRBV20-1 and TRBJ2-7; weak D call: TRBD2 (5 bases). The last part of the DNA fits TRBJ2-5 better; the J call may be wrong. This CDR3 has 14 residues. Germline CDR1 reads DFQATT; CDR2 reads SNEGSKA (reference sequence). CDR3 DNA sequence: TGCAGTGCTAGAGATTTACGGGGTAGGGAGACCCAGTACTTC. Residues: CSARDLRGRETQYF.

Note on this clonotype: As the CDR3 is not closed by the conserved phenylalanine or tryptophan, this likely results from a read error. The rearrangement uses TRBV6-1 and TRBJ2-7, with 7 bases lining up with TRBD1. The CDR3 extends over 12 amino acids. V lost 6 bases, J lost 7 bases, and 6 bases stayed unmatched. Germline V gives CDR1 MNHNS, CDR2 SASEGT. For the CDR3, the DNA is TGTGCCAGCAGCAGCCACAGGGGTGAGCAGTACTTA. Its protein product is CASSSHRGEQYL.

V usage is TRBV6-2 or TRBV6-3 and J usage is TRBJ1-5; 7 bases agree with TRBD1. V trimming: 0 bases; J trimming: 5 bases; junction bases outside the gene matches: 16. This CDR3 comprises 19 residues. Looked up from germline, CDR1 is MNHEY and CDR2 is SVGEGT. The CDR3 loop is CASSYSRDSIWTKDQPQHF. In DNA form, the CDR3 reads TGTGCCAGCAGTTACTCTAGGGACAGCATCTGGACCAAAGATCAGCCCCAGCATTTT.

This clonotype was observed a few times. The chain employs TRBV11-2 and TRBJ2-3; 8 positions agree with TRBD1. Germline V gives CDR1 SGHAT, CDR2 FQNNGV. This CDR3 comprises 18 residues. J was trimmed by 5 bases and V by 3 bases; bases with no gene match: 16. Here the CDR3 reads CASSFLKGTGKLGDTQYF. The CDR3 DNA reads TGTGCCAGCAGCTTCCTGAAGGGGACAGGCAAGTTGGGAGATACGCAGTATTTT.

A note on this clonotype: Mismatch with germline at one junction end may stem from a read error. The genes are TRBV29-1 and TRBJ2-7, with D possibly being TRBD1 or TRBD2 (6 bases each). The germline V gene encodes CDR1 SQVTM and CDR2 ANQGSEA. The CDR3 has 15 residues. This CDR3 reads CSVRLLGGNYNEQYF. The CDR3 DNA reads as TGTAGCGTTCGCCTACTAGGGGGGAACTACAATGAGCAGTACTTC.

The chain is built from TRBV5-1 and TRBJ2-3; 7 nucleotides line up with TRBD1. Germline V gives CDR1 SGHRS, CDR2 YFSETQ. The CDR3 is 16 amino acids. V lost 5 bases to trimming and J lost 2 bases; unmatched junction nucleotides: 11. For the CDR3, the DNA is TGCGCCAGCAGGGCGATACAGGGGTACATCACAGATACGCAGTATTTT. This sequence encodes CASRAIQGYITDTQYF.

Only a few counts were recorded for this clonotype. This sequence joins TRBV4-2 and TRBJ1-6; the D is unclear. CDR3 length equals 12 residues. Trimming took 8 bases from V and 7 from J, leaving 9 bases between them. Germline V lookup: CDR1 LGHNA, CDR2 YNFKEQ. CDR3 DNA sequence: TGTGCCAGCGCCACCGGGAATTCACCCCTCCACTTT. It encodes CASATGNSPLHF.

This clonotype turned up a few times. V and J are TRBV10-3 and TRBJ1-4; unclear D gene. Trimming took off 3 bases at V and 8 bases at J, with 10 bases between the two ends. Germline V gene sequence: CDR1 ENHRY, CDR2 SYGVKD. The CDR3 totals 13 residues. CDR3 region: CAISDQAREKLFF. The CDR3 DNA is TGTGCCATCAGTGACCAGGCCCGCGAAAAACTGTTTTTT.

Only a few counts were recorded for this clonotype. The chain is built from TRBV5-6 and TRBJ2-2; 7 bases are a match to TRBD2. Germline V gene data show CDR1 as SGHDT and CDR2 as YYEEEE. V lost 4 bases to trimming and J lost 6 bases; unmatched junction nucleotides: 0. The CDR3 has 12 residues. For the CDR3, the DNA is TGTGCCAGCAGCCGGGGGGCCGGGGAGCTGTTTTTT. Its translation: CASSRGAGELFF.